The T cell receptor (beta chain) described here comes from a study of response to subunit inactivated influenza vaccine. Points from the study as a whole: There was a suggestion from the authors that each seasonal influenza vaccination recruits few new T cells.

TCRdb re-called the RT-PCR reads through MiXCR, storing one row per CDR3 protein. The data hold over 150,000 distinct CDR3 sequences, with 9.5% to 12% observed a single time. This clonotype appeared a few times. Its antigen remains unknown. V shed 2 bases and J shed 9 bases, with 14 bases lying between them. The CDR3 extends over 14 amino acids. Germline V gene data show CDR1 as MNHEY and CDR2 as SMNVEV (reference sequence). The V gene is TRBV27, the J gene TRBJ2-1; D perhaps matches TRBD1 (6 bases). The sequence was collected from a man in his fifties or sixties who received an inactivated influenza vaccine. The source material was CD8+ T cells sorted from PBMCs, sampled less than 30 months after vaccination. Here the CDR3 DNA reads TGTGCCAGCAGTTTAAATGGTGGGACACCTGAGCAGTTCTTC. This gives the protein CASSLNGGTPEQFF.